The 4 T cell receptor beta chains below all came from one sample that was sequenced in a study of T cells in Graves' hyperthyroidism and ophthalmopathy (dated by TCRdb to 2018 to 2020). Library preparation employed multiplex PCR. These reads were obtained on an Illumina HiSeq 2000. The TCR beta CDR3 regions were amplified from the RNA transcripts. The first round of RT-PCR for the TCR CDR3 was performed with the HTBI primer set and the Qiagen OneStep RT-PCR kit. The public reads were quality trimmed at Q25 with fastp and then assembled into clones with MiXCR by TCRdb, keeping productive beta chains. Merged by CDR3 protein, the rows form single entries marked with the most common genes and DNA. The sample profile shows more than 500,000 distinct CDR3 sequences; around 46% of them were found once. The ten largest clones add up to around 20% of the sample. Sequences were obtained from peripheral blood or thyroid tissue (not recorded which). Receptor source: an adult woman with Graves' disease, either hyperthyroidism or ophthalmopathy (not recorded which).

Many counts were recorded for this clonotype. The chain links TRBV27 to TRBJ1-5; D gene unclear. Germline loops: CDR1 MNHEY, CDR2 SMNVEV (reference sequence). This CDR3 contains 13 residues. The V and J ends lost 6 bases and 5 bases respectively, with 11 bases between them. The CDR3 region is CASSAVPDQPQHF. Written as DNA, the CDR3 is TGTGCCAGCAGCGCGGTTCCGGATCAGCCCCAGCATTTT.

This clonotype came up a few times. The CDR3 spells CASSSGTDYSYEQYF. The CDR3 DNA sequence: TGTGCCAGCAGTTCCGGGACAGACTACTCCTACGAGCAGTACTTC. This chain uses TRBV27 with TRBJ2-7, with 7 positions matching TRBD1. CDR3 length: 15 amino acids. After removal of 4 bases from V and 0 bases from J, the junction contained 6 bases not matched to a gene. The germline gives CDR1 MNHEY, CDR2 SMNVEV (reference sequence).

The chain joins TRBV9 to TRBJ1-4; 7 bases are shared with TRBD1. The CDR3 loop spans 16 amino acids. Germline V lookup: CDR1 SGDLS, CDR2 YYNGEE. V trimming: 0 bases; J trimming: 7 bases; junction bases outside the gene matches: 9. The DNA of the CDR3 is TGTGCCAGCAGCGTAGGGGCAGGGGGTGGCTTTGAAAAACTGTTTTTT. This encodes CASSVGAGGGFEKLFF.

This clonotype has ten or more counts. The V gene is TRBV29-1, the J gene TRBJ1-1, with 8 nucleotides matching TRBD1. This CDR3 comprises 13 residues. Germline V gene lookup returns CDR1 SQVTM and CDR2 ANQGSEA. The trim removed 6 bases at V and 1 base at J, leaving 4 bases unmatched. The CDR3 loop reads CSVRQGRNTEAFF. The CDR3 DNA is TGCAGCGTAAGACAGGGGAGGAACACTGAAGCTTTCTTT.